This section outlines one T cell receptor (beta chain) sequence together with its context. What it binds is unknown. In the PCR, 60 Vbeta and 13 Jbeta primers were used. This table comes from immunoSEQ multiplex PCR, and its TCRdb copy is limited to in-frame clones, with some not included. The data show 63,000 or so clones, roughly 77% seen once. These data come from a study of cytomegalovirus exposure and HLA in healthy donors. Overall study: An early data release held 79 million or so unique TCRs from HLA-typed donors.

Findings and caveats of the study: TCR beta V- and J-gene trimming was later associated with a missense DCLRE1C variant.

This sequence was found in a woman in her twenties or thirties in good health and CMV-seronegative. Sequencing was performed on PBMCs.

The CDR3 DNA reads TGTGCCTGGAGTGTGGTGGGCGGCTTAGCGGTCGCCGGGAAAGAGCAGTACTTC. Translation gives CAWSVVGGLAVAGKEQYF. This rearrangement joins TRBV30 to TRBJ2-7; D perhaps matches TRBD2 (6 bases). Germline V gene sequence: CDR1 GTSNPN, CDR2 SVGIG (reference sequence). The CDR3 runs 18 residues. Trimming left V 0 bases short and J 7 bases short, with 28 bases between. The variable domain in full, with the rest retrieved from reference TRBV30 and TRBJ2-7, is SQTIHQWPATLVQPVGSPLSLECTVEGTSNPNLYWYRQAAGRGLQLLFYSVGIGQISSEVPQNLSASRPQDRQFILSSKKLLLSDSGFYLCAWSVVGGLAVAGKEQYFGPGTRLTVT.